This T cell receptor (beta chain) was recorded in a study of cytomegalovirus exposure and HLA in healthy donors. The PCR used 60 Vbeta and 13 Jbeta primers. This table comes from immunoSEQ multiplex PCR, and its TCRdb copy is limited to in-frame clones, with some not included. Here the sample table reports 45,000 to 70,000 clones. V was shortened by 1 base and J by 0 bases, with 7 bases between the two germline ends. Germline V gene data show CDR1 as SGHRS and CDR2 as YFSETQ. The CDR3 runs to 15 residues. Sequenced material: PBMCs. The V and J genes are TRBV5-1 and TRBJ2-2, with D uncertain. This receptor was obtained from a woman aged 50 to 60 in good health and CMV-seropositive. Here the CDR3 reads CASSLIPANTGELFF. The CDR3 DNA sequence: TGCGCCAGCAGCTTGATCCCTGCGAACACCGGGGAGCTGTTTTTT.